This T cell receptor (beta chain) was identified during a study of graft-versus-host responses after intestinal transplantation. Overall study results and limits: Some GvH clones were seen earlier in gut or blood, suggesting intestinal origin.

TCRdb keeps only in-frame clones here, not all; method: immunoSEQ multiplex PCR. The sample consists of about 77,000 clones, around 92% of them appearing once. This CDR3 spans 14 amino acids. Germline assignment: CDR1 MNHNY and CDR2 SVGAGI (reference sequence). V lost 5 bases and J 4 bases, leaving 15 bases between the germline ends. A remark on this clone: What it binds is unknown.

This chain uses TRBV6-6 with TRBJ2-7, with D possibly being TRBD2 (6 bases). The sample consisted of PBMCs, taken 98 days after intestinal transplantation. The clonotype originates from a human patient who received an intestinal transplant, so some T cells may come from the graft donor. For the CDR3, the DNA is TGTGCCAGCAGTGGTGGGACTTCTCTTTACGAGCAGTACTTC. This codes for CASSGGTSLYEQYF.